Following are 10 T cell receptor beta chains from one sample sequenced in a study of blood T cell repertoires in COVID-19. Assay used: immunoSEQ multiplex PCR; TCRdb lists only in-frame clones, some missing. The table lists approximately 280,000 clones, around 92% of them singletons. The sample taken for sequencing was PBMCs or T cells enriched from blood (not recorded which). The receptors were sampled from an older woman who had recovered from COVID-19.

The rearrangement uses TRBV7-2 and TRBJ2-3; 8 bases match TRBD2. Germline V lookup: CDR1 SGHTA, CDR2 FQGNSA. Trimming at V came to 6 bases and at J to 3 bases, leaving 8 bases not matched to a gene. This CDR3 is built from 15 residues. CDR3 sequence: CASSYRTSQTDTQYF. The CDR3 bases are TGTGCCAGCAGTTACCGGACTAGCCAGACAGATACGCAGTATTTT.

The genes are TRBV15 and TRBJ1-1; perhaps TRBD1 as D (5 bases). Per the germline V gene, CDR1 is LNHNV and CDR2 is YYDKDF (reference sequence). Trimming removed 0 bases at V and 11 bases at J, with 16 bases between. CDR3 length: 14 amino acids. CDR3 bases: TGTGCCACCAGCAGAGATGGGGCGACAGTAGGGGCTTTCTTT. Its protein product is CATSRDGATVGAFF.

The genes are TRBV30 and TRBJ2-5, with 8 bases identical to TRBD1. Germline V gene data show CDR1 as GTSNPN and CDR2 as SVGIG (reference sequence). Trimming cost V 1 base and J 1 base; bases outside gene matches: 2. CDR3 size: 14 residues. The CDR3 sequence: CAWSAGQGQETQYF. The CDR3 bases are TGTGCCTGGAGTGCCGGACAGGGCCAAGAGACCCAGTACTTC.

The J gene is TRBJ2-1, the V gene TRBV4-1; TRBD2 matches at 8 bases. The length of the CDR3 is 18 residues. CDR1 is MGHRA and CDR2 is YSYEKL in the germline V gene. Trimming removed 4 bases from V and 1 base from J; junction bases left unmatched: 12. CDR3 loop: CASSRQASGSGSYNEQFF. CDR3 sequence (DNA): TGCGCCAGCAGCCGGCAGGCGAGCGGGAGCGGGTCCTACAATGAGCAGTTCTTC.

The chain carries TRBV2 and TRBJ2-7; D may be TRBD1 (6 bases). With 6 bases removed from V and 2 bases from J, the gap between germline ends came to 11 bases. This CDR3 is built from 13 residues. Germline-derived CDR1 and CDR2 are SNHLY and FYNNEI. Written as DNA, the CDR3 is TGTGCCAGCAGGGCGACAGGAACCTACGAGCAGTACTTC. Its protein product is CASRATGTYEQYF.

The chain has TRBV2 and TRBJ1-6; TRBD1 matches at 9 bases. Germline V gives CDR1 SNHLY, CDR2 FYNNEI. V trimming: 9 bases; J trimming: 10 bases; junction bases outside the gene matches: 4. The CDR3 extends over 12 amino acids. This chain's CDR3 is CASRDRESPLHF. CDR3 DNA: TGTGCCAGTCGGGACAGGGAGTCACCCCTCCACTTT. The full variable domain, in which reference TRBV2 and TRBJ1-6 provide the parts outside the CDR3, is EPEVTQTPSHQVTQMGQEVILRCVPISNHLYFYWYRQILGQKVEFLVSFYNNEISEKSEIFDDQFSVERPDGSNFTLKIRSTKLEDSAMYFCASRDRESPLHFGNGTRLTVT.

The V gene is TRBV21-1, the J gene TRBJ2-7; whether TRBD1, the table's D call, matches the DNA was not checked. TRBV21-1 is deemed a pseudogene. CDR3 length: 13 residues. The CDR3, as DNA: TGTGCCAGCAGCAAAGCGGCAGGGTACGAGCAGTACTTC. Amino acids: CASSKAAGYEQYF.

The chain carries TRBV28 and TRBJ1-5, with unresolved D. The CDR3 runs to 14 residues. CDR1 MDHEN and CDR2 SYDVKM come from the germline V gene. The germline V and J ends were trimmed by 2 bases and 4 bases, with 9 bases remaining between them. CDR3 loop: CASSLRVRNQPQHF. DNA for the CDR3: TGTGCCAGCAGTTTACGGGTACGGAATCAGCCCCAGCATTTT.

This rearrangement joins TRBV7-2 to TRBJ1-2; a possible D gene is TRBD1 (6 bases). V dropped 5 bases and J dropped 9 bases, with 22 bases sitting between them. CDR3 length equals 15 residues. The germline gives CDR1 SGHTA, CDR2 FQGNSA. CDR3 nucleotides: TGTGCCAGCAGCCTCGGTTCCTACAGGGATTCCAGCTACACCTTC. It yields the protein CASSLGSYRDSSYTF.

This clone was picked up one time. The rearrangement uses TRBV12-3 or TRBV12-4 and TRBJ1-6, with D unresolved. The CDR3 is 13 residues long. V lost 7 bases and J 10 bases, leaving 14 bases between the germline ends. In nucleotides, the CDR3 is TGTGCCAGCACCATGGGAGGGCTGTCACCCCTCCACTTT. It is translated as CASTMGGLSPLHF.